The clone carrying this TCR beta chain was observed many times. What it binds is not known. This specimen belongs to a study of CD8+CD57+ T cells in acquired aplastic anemia. The wider study: Sorted CD4+ and CD8+ cells yielded roughly 3 ug of DNA on average. Study findings and constraints: CD8+ Simpson's diversity did not differ significantly between patients and controls. The number of CD8+ CDR3 sequences shared by patients and controls was about 30.

TCR beta VDJ and CDR3 were profiled, and genomic DNA was the template. TCRdb re-called the reads through MiXCR, storing one row per CDR3 protein. This sample has 200,000 or so distinct CDR3 sequences; 64% occur once, and the top ten carry around 42%. Looked up from germline, CDR1 is PRHDT and CDR2 is FYEKMQ (reference sequence). The CDR3 loop spans 15 amino acids. Trimming cost V 4 bases and J 2 bases; bases outside gene matches: 6. The chain links TRBV13 to TRBJ1-1, with 8 bases aligning to TRBD1. This clonotype was sampled from a human donor with severe aplastic anemia or a healthy control (not recorded which). Material: sorted CD4+, CD8+, or CD8+CD57+ T cells (not recorded which) from PBMCs. The CDR3 DNA sequence: TGTGCCAGCAGCTCTCCCGGGACAGGTAACACTGAAGCTTTCTTT. As protein: CASSSPGTGNTEAFF.